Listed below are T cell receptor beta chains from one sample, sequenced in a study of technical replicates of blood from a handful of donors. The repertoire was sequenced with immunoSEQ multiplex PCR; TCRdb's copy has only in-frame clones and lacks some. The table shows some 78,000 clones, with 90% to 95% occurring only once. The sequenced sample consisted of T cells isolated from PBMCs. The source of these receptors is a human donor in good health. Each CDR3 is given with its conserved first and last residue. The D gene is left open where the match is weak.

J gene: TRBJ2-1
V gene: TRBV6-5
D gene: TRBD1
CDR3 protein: CASSSFDRGDEQFF
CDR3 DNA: TGTGCCAGCAGTTCCTTCGACAGGGGAGATGAGCAGTTCTTC

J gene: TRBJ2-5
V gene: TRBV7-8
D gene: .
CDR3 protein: CASSYTGKETQYF
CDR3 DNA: TGTGCCAGCAGTTATACAGGGAAGGAGACCCAGTACTTC

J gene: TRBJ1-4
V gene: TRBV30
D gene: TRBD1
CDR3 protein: CAWSEAGGDEKLFF
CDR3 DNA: TGTGCCTGGAGTGAGGCAGGGGGAGATGAAAAACTGTTTTTT

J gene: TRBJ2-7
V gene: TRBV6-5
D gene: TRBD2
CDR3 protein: CASRTSGSLYF
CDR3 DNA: TGTGCCAGCAGAACTAGCGGGAGTCTGTACTTC

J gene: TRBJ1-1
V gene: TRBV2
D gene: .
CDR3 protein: CASREDLTANTEAFF
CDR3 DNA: TGTGCCAGCAGGGAGGATCTAACAGCGAACACTGAAGCTTTCTTT

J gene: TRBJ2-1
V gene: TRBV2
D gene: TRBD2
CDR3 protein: CASNSGSHEQFF
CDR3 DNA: TGTGCCAGCAACAGCGGGAGCCATGAGCAGTTCTTC

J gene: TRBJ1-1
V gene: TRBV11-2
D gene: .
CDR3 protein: CASSPSSVVVNEAFF
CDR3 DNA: TGTGCCAGCAGCCCCTCTTCGGTAGTGGTGAATGAAGCTTTCTTT

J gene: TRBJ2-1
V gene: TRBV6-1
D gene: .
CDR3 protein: CASSTLELTYNEQFF
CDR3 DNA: TGTGCCAGCAGTACCCTGGAGCTTACCTACAATGAGCAGTTCTTC

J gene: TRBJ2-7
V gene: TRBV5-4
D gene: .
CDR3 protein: CASSLEGKGSYEQYF
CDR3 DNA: TGTGCCAGCAGCTTGGAGGGGAAGGGCTCCTACGAGCAGTACTTC

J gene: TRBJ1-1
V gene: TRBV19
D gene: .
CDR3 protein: CASSTQGGMNTEAFF
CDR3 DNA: TGTGCCAGTAGTACCCAGGGAGGAATGAACACTGAAGCTTTCTTT

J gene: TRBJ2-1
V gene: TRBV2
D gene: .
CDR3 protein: CASSNRVDEQFF
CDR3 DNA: TGTGCCAGCAGCAACAGGGTTGATGAGCAGTTCTTC

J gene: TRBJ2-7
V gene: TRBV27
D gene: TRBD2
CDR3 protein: CASSRIPGLAGVEQYF
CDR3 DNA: TGTGCCAGCAGTCGTATTCCGGGACTAGCGGGTGTCGAGCAGTACTTC